The 30 T cell receptor beta chains reported below all come from one sample, sequenced in a study of T cell changes during pregnancy in multiple sclerosis. TCRdb keeps only in-frame clones here, not all; method: immunoSEQ multiplex PCR. The data hold tens of thousands of clones, with roughly 93% observed a single time. This material consisted of peripheral blood, taken in the second trimester of pregnancy. Receptors were obtained from a female donor with multiple sclerosis, enrolled in a pregnancy study.

V and J are TRBV7-8 and TRBJ1-5; no clear D. V was pared by 2 bases and J by 6 bases, with 11 bases between. The V gene's germline CDR1 is SGHVS and CDR2 FQNEAQ. The CDR3 covers 14 residues. The DNA of the CDR3 is TGTGCCAGCAGCTTAATGAGCACCGGTCAGCCCCAGCATTTT. Protein sequence: CASSLMSTGQPQHF.

The gene calls are TRBV19 and TRBJ1-2; D is possibly TRBD1 (5 bases). V lost 7 bases and J lost 3, with 18 bases in between. Germline V gene sequence: CDR1 LNHDA, CDR2 SQIVND (reference sequence). This CDR3 has 15 amino acids. As DNA, the CDR3 is TGTGCCAGTATCGAACGAGCAGGGTGGGACTATGGCTACACCTTC. Its translation is CASIERAGWDYGYTF.

V and J are TRBV7-9 and TRBJ2-5, with a tentative D call TRBD2 (6 bases). Germline V gene lookup returns CDR1 SEHNR and CDR2 FQNEAQ (reference sequence). Between the trimmed V and J ends, which lost 5 bases and 4 bases, there was a span of 14 bases. The CDR3 is 14 residues long. Written as DNA, the CDR3 is TGTGCCAGCAGCCCAAATCGGGGGATAGAGACCCAGTACTTC. It yields the protein CASSPNRGIETQYF.

This clone was observed a few times. V usage is TRBV27 and J usage is TRBJ2-7; 10 nucleotides align to TRBD1. From germline, CDR1 is MNHEY and CDR2 SMNVEV (reference sequence). J was trimmed by 5 bases and V by 5 bases; bases with no gene match: 6. This CDR3 contains 14 residues. CDR3 bases: TGTGCCAGCAGTACTCGGGACAGGGGCCACGAGCAGTACTTC. Amino acid sequence: CASSTRDRGHEQYF.

The chain is built from TRBV2 and TRBJ1-4; D gene unclear. Germline values: CDR1 SNHLY, CDR2 FYNNEI. CDR3 length: 16 residues. The V gene lost 11 bases and the J gene lost 0 bases, with 19 bases spanning the gap. CDR3 region: CASRENRFATNEKLFF. The CDR3 DNA sequence: TGTGCCTCGCGGGAGAATCGCTTTGCAACTAATGAAAAACTGTTTTTT. Drawing the rest from reference TRBV2 and TRBJ1-4, the complete variable domain is EPEVTQTPSHQVTQMGQEVILRCVPISNHLYFYWYRQILGQKVEFLVSFYNNEISEKSEIFDDQFSVERPDGSNFTLKIRSTKLEDSAMYFCASRENRFATNEKLFFGSGTQLSVL.

The rearrangement joins TRBV18 to TRBJ1-1; D uncertain. V was shortened by 10 bases and J by 11 bases, with 17 bases between the two germline ends. CDR1 KGHSH and CDR2 LQKENI come from the germline V gene. The CDR3 covers 11 residues. The CDR3 region has the DNA TGTGCCACCCGGTCGGGATCCGAGGCTTTCTTT. As protein: CATRSGSEAFF.

CDR3 sequence reads: CASSLAGGPASTDTQYF. The CDR3 DNA follows: TGTGCCAGCAGCTTAGCGGGGGGGCCGGCTAGCACAGATACGCAGTATTTT. This chain joins TRBV5-4 and TRBJ2-3, with 10 bases that match TRBD2. CDR3 length: 17 amino acids. J gave up 0 bases and V 2 bases, and 6 bases lay outside the gene matches. The V gene's germline CDR1 is SGHNT and CDR2 YYREEE (reference sequence).

This sequence joins TRBV27 and TRBJ1-3; no clear D. Germline V gives CDR1 MNHEY, CDR2 SMNVEV (reference sequence). V was shortened by 5 bases and J by 8 bases, with 19 bases between the two germline ends. This CDR3 has 15 residues. CDR3 nucleotides: TGTGCCAGCAGTCCGGACGCCGAACGGAGGCACACCATATATTTT. Residues: CASSPDAERRHTIYF.

The V call is TRBV4-1, the J call TRBJ2-6, with 7 bases matching TRBD1. The CDR3 loop spans 19 amino acids. The germline V gene encodes CDR1 MGHRA and CDR2 YSYEKL. Trimming took 4 bases from V and 0 from J; bases not matched to a gene: 12. The CDR3 spells CASSPHTGVIDSGANVLTF. The CDR3 DNA is TGCGCCAGCAGCCCTCATACAGGGGTAATTGACTCTGGGGCCAACGTCCTGACTTTC.

The sample holds a few counts of this clone. The chain couples TRBV10-3 to TRBJ2-7; 10 positions match TRBD1. Losses at the gene ends were 2 bases for V and 5 bases for J; bases not matched to a gene: 6. The CDR3 has 15 residues. Germline assignment: CDR1 ENHRY and CDR2 SYGVKD. The DNA for the CDR3 is TGTGCCATCAGTGAGCCGGGACAGGGGCTCAACGAGCAGTACTTC. It translates to CAISEPGQGLNEQYF.

The rearrangement joins TRBV10-3 to TRBJ2-1; weak D call: TRBD2 (7 bases). V was pared by 3 bases and J by 8 bases, with 11 bases between. CDR3 length equals 13 residues. CDR1 is ENHRY and CDR2 is SYGVKD in the germline V gene. In nucleotides, the CDR3 is TGTGCCATCAGTGATCGGGGGGCCGATGAGCAGTTCTTC. Encoded protein: CAISDRGADEQFF.

This clone was seen a few times. The chain carries TRBV9 and TRBJ1-1, with a weak D call TRBD1 (5 bases). The V and J ends lost 2 bases and 3 bases respectively, with 11 bases between them. CDR1 SGDLS and CDR2 YYNGEE come from the germline V gene. This CDR3 comprises 14 residues. The CDR3 DNA is TGTGCCAGCAGCGTGGGGGGTTCGGACACTGAAGCTTTCTTT. Translation gives CASSVGGSDTEAFF.

This sequence joins TRBV23-1 and TRBJ2-6, with TRBD1 identical over 8 bases. Being an ORF, TRBV23-1 has a function that is uncertain. The CDR3 spans 17 residues. Trimming cost V 4 bases and J 0 bases; bases outside gene matches: 5. CDR3 sequence: CASSLTGGSSGANVLTF. The CDR3 bases are TGCGCCAGCAGTCTAACAGGGGGGAGCTCTGGGGCCAACGTCCTGACTTTC.

The chain recombines TRBV6-5 with TRBJ2-3, with 11 bases fitting TRBD2. V lost 6 bases, J lost 2 bases, and 4 bases stayed unmatched. CDR3 length: 15 residues. Germline V gene sequence: CDR1 MNHEY, CDR2 SVGAGI. The CDR3 coding sequence is TGTGCCAGCAGGCCTAGCGGGGGGCACACAGATACGCAGTATTTT. Protein product: CASRPSGGHTDTQYF.

The chain recombines TRBV2 with TRBJ2-7; possibly TRBD2 for D (5 bases). CDR1 is SNHLY, CDR2 FYNNEI, per germline. The CDR3 spans 13 residues. V was pared by 6 bases and J by 4 bases, with 13 bases between. CDR3 sequence (DNA): TGTGCCAGCAGCGGGGTGTTGGGATACGAGCAGTACTTC. Translating it yields CASSGVLGYEQYF.

The chain links TRBV27 to TRBJ1-6; tentative D call: TRBD1 (5 bases). The CDR3 is 17 residues long. CDR1 is MNHEY and CDR2 is SMNVEV in the germline V gene (reference sequence). The V and J ends lost 5 bases and 0 bases respectively, with 14 bases between them. The CDR3 sequence: CASSKNNRGSYNSPLHF. CDR3 nucleotide sequence: TGTGCCAGCAGTAAAAACAATAGGGGCTCCTATAATTCACCCCTCCACTTT.

The CDR3 DNA reads TGTGCCAGCAGAAGGGACAGTCCTAACTATGGCTACACCTTC. Protein sequence: CASRRDSPNYGYTF. The chain recombines TRBV28 with TRBJ1-2, with TRBD1 matching 7 bases. This CDR3 is built from 14 residues. Germline trimming cut 6 bases from V and 0 bases from J; bases unmatched to any gene: 4. Germline CDR1 and CDR2: MDHEN and SYDVKM.

This chain connects TRBV18 to TRBJ2-7; TRBD2 is a possible D gene (7 bases). The CDR3 covers 16 residues. Between the trimmed V and J ends, which lost 3 bases and 7 bases, there was a span of 22 bases. The germline V gene has CDR1 KGHSH and CDR2 LQKENI. CDR3 bases: TGTGCCAGCTCACCTTTGGCGGGGGCTCCATCAGGGGAGCAGTACTTC. As protein: CASSPLAGAPSGEQYF.

The rearrangement uses TRBV6-1 and TRBJ2-1; no definite D call. The CDR3 runs 13 residues. Per the germline V gene, CDR1 is MNHNS and CDR2 is SASEGT. Between the trimmed V and J ends, which lost 8 bases and 9 bases, there was a span of 17 bases. CDR3 sequence reads: CASSKSEYSEQFF. The CDR3 nucleotides read TGTGCCAGCTCTAAGTCGGAGTATTCTGAGCAGTTCTTC.

V usage is TRBV11-2 and J usage is TRBJ2-1; maybe TRBD1 (5 bases). The V end lost 0 bases, the J end lost 2 bases, and 11 bases lay between the germline ends. CDR1 and CDR2 (germline): SGHAT, FQNNGV. This CDR3 is built from 16 residues. CDR3 nucleotide sequence: TGTGCCAGCAGCTTAGACGGACACCAAACCTACAATGAGCAGTTCTTC. The encoded protein is CASSLDGHQTYNEQFF.

This rearrangement joins TRBV14 to TRBJ1-3, with TRBD1 as a possible D gene (5 bases). The CDR3 loop spans 16 amino acids. With 5 bases removed from V and 3 bases from J, the gap between germline ends came to 17 bases. CDR1 and CDR2 (germline): SGHDN, FVKESK. Written as DNA, the CDR3 is TGTGCCAGCAGCAAAGCCGGACCGGGACTTGGAAACACCATATATTTT. Protein product: CASSKAGPGLGNTIYF. Full variable domain (rest looked up from reference TRBV14 and TRBJ1-3): EAGVTQFPSHSVIEKGQTVTLRCDPISGHDNLYWYRRVMGKEIKFLLHFVKESKQDESGMPNNRFLAERTGGTYSTLKVQPAELEDSGVYFCASSKAGPGLGNTIYFGEGSWLTVV.

V is TRBV5-4 and J is TRBJ2-1; D is perhaps TRBD2 (5 bases). CDR1 and CDR2 from the germline V gene are SGHNT and YYREEE (reference sequence). The CDR3 has 16 residues. The ends were cut back, 6 bases at V and 6 bases at J, with 22 bases in the middle. The CDR3 loop is CASTQTPGSPANEQFF. In nucleotides, the CDR3 is TGTGCCAGCACCCAGACACCGGGATCGCCGGCCAATGAGCAGTTCTTC.

The chain recombines TRBV7-2 with TRBJ2-5; possibly TRBD2 for D (5 bases). The V gene's germline CDR1 is SGHTA and CDR2 FQGNSA. CDR3 length: 13 amino acids. The V gene lost 1 base and the J gene lost 5 bases, with 8 bases spanning the gap. CDR3 DNA: TGTGCCAGCAGCTTAGACGGGGAGGAGACCCAGTACTTC. As protein: CASSLDGEETQYF.

The chain combines TRBV18 with TRBJ2-7; 7 nucleotides match TRBD1. Germline V gene sequence: CDR1 KGHSH, CDR2 LQKENI. The CDR3 has 15 amino acids. The ends lost 1 base at V and 6 bases at J; junction bases unmatched: 9. The CDR3 protein is CASSPLGTELSEQYF. The CDR3 DNA reads TGTGCCAGCTCACCACTTGGGACAGAACTGTCCGAGCAGTACTTC.

The gene calls are TRBV27 and TRBJ2-6, with 8 bases identical to TRBD1. This CDR3 comprises 18 residues. V dropped 5 bases and J dropped 4; count of bases not matched to a gene: 13. Germline V lookup: CDR1 MNHEY, CDR2 SMNVEV (reference sequence). The CDR3 loop is CASSPSGGFLGGANVLTF. CDR3 sequence (DNA): TGTGCCAGCAGTCCCTCAGGGGGCTTTTTGGGAGGGGCCAACGTCCTGACTTTC.

CDR3 DNA: TGCAGCGTACCCACAGCCACTGAAGCTTTCTTT. This translates into CSVPTATEAFF. This chain connects TRBV29-1 to TRBJ1-1, with D unresolved. Per germline, CDR1 SQVTM and CDR2 ANQGSEA. With 6 bases removed from V and 4 bases from J, the gap between germline ends came to 9 bases. The CDR3 extends over 11 amino acids.

This chain uses TRBV21-1 with TRBJ1-1; the table's D call of TRBD1 was not tested on the DNA. TRBV21-1 is a documented pseudogene. The CDR3 length is 14 residues. As DNA, the CDR3 is TGTGCCAGCAGCTTGGGACAGGAGAACACTGAAGCTTTCTTT. It translates to CASSLGQENTEAFF.

CDR3 in amino acids: CASSQALVGEQYF. DNA for the CDR3: TGTGCCAGCAGCCAAGCACTAGTCGGCGAGCAGTACTTC. The chain recombines TRBV14 with TRBJ2-7, with D maybe TRBD2 (5 bases). The CDR3 consists of 13 residues. V was shortened by 1 base and J by 6 bases, with 10 bases between the two germline ends. From germline, CDR1 is SGHDN and CDR2 FVKESK.

The chain has TRBV4-1 and TRBJ1-1, with unresolved D. Germline lookup yields CDR1 MGHRA and CDR2 YSYEKL. Trimming shortened V by 4 bases and J by 2 bases, and 14 bases separated the two germline ends. The CDR3 runs to 15 residues. CDR3 coding DNA: TGCGCCAGCAGCCTTGGTCGGACTCGAAACACTGAAGCTTTCTTT. This translates into CASSLGRTRNTEAFF.

This chain uses TRBV15 with TRBJ2-7; D possibly corresponds to TRBD2 (6 bases). Trimming shortened V by 10 bases and J by 3 bases, and 16 bases separated the two germline ends. The CDR3 totals 13 residues. Germline CDR1 reads LNHNV; CDR2 reads YYDKDF (reference sequence). The CDR3, as DNA: TGTGCCAAAGGACCGGCCGGGGGCTACGAGCAGTACTTC. This encodes CAKGPAGGYEQYF.